This T cell receptor (beta chain) was documented in a study of T cell changes during pregnancy in multiple sclerosis. TCRdb keeps only in-frame clones here, not all; method: immunoSEQ multiplex PCR. In the table there are over 30,000 clones, about 93% of which are singletons. Germline values: CDR1 SEHNR, CDR2 FQNEAQ (reference sequence). The length of the CDR3 is 13 residues. V was pared by 4 bases and J by 10 bases, with 6 bases of the junction left unmatched. This rearrangement joins TRBV7-9 to TRBJ2-1, with 8 bases matching TRBD1. Sequenced material: CD4+ T cells from peripheral blood mononuclear cells, taken in the second trimester of pregnancy. The sequence derives from a female donor in good health, enrolled as a control in a pregnancy study. CDR3 DNA: TGTGCCAGCAGCTCGACAGGGGCAGACGAGCAGTTCTTC. Translated: CASSSTGADEQFF.